The following is a T cell receptor (beta chain) sequence with its context. This entry belongs to a study of T-cell memory formation after mild COVID-19. From the 5' RACE reads, TCRdb called clonotypes with MiXCR, one entry per CDR3 protein. The sample contains 98,000 or so distinct CDR3 sequences, roughly a sixth of which appear only once. The V gene's germline CDR1 is WNHNN and CDR2 SYGVQD (reference sequence). The CDR3 spans 18 residues. Trimming took 6 bases from V and 3 from J, leaving 23 bases between them. This chain joins TRBV10-1 and TRBJ1-4; tentative D call: TRBD1 (5 bases). The sequencing input was PBMCs or a T cell subset sorted from them (not recorded which). The TCR comes from a man between 18 and 35 years old who had mild COVID-19 (a few samples of this study predate the infection). Cell type and time point are not known. CDR3 nucleotide sequence: TGCGCCAGCAGCCCGGGACGGATGGGGGATGCACCTAATGAAAAACTGTTTTTT. Translated, it gives CASSPGRMGDAPNEKLFF.